These 30 T cell receptor beta chains were all obtained from the same sample, sequenced in a study of tumor-infiltrating lymphocytes in localized non-small cell lung cancer. Profiling relied on immunoSEQ multiplex PCR, and the TCRdb table lists in-frame clones only, not all of them. The table has about 12,000 clones, 80% seen once. Sequenced input: lung tumor tissue. The receptors derive from a human donor with non-small cell lung cancer.

The chain joins TRBV29-1 to TRBJ1-1; 7 bases map to TRBD1. CDR3 size: 13 residues. Losses at the gene ends were 7 bases for V and 0 bases for J; bases not matched to a gene: 5. In germline, CDR1 is SQVTM, CDR2 ANQGSEA. The CDR3 loop is CSALDRMNTEAFF. The CDR3, as DNA: TGCAGCGCCTTGGACAGGATGAACACTGAAGCTTTCTTT.

V and J are TRBV5-1 and TRBJ1-4; 8 bases fit TRBD1. CDR1 is SGHRS, CDR2 YFSETQ, per germline. The CDR3 is 13 amino acids. Trimming at V came to 4 bases and at J to 8 bases, leaving 4 bases not matched to a gene. The CDR3 DNA follows: TGCGCCAGCAGCGAAAGACAGGGGGAAAAACTGTTTTTT. It is translated as CASSERQGEKLFF.

V is TRBV19 and J is TRBJ1-1; the D gene is possibly TRBD1 (5 bases). Trimming took off 3 bases at V and 3 bases at J, with 20 bases between the two ends. CDR1 is LNHDA, CDR2 SQIVND, per germline (reference sequence). The CDR3 has 17 amino acids. The CDR3 region is CASSIRYFGGGDTEAFF. The CDR3 DNA reads TGTGCCAGTAGTATTCGGTATTTCGGCGGGGGAGACACTGAAGCTTTCTTT.

The V gene is TRBV11-2, the J gene TRBJ2-5; D gene uncertain. V was pared by 2 bases and J by 5 bases, with 6 bases between. Germline V gene lookup returns CDR1 SGHAT and CDR2 FQNNGV. The CDR3 runs 12 residues. The DNA of the CDR3 is TGTGCCAGCAGCTTATTAGGGGAGACCCAGTACTTC. This codes for CASSLLGETQYF.

The V gene is TRBV30, the J gene TRBJ1-5, with no clear D. The V gene's germline CDR1 is GTSNPN and CDR2 SVGIG (reference sequence). The V end was cut by 2 bases, the J end by 4 bases, with 9 bases between. CDR3 length: 13 residues. In nucleotides, the CDR3 is TGTGCCTGGAGTCTACAGCTAAATCAGCCCCAGCATTTT. Its translation: CAWSLQLNQPQHF.

CDR3 coding DNA: TGTGCCAGCAGCTTCGGGACAGGCGCCGTGGGGGACTATGGCTACACCTTC. Protein product: CASSFGTGAVGDYGYTF. V and J are TRBV7-2 and TRBJ1-2; 8 bases match TRBD1. Germline V CDR1 and CDR2: SGHTA, FQGNSA. The CDR3 extends over 17 amino acids. V dropped 3 bases and J dropped 3; count of bases not matched to a gene: 12.

The chain recombines TRBV5-8 with TRBJ1-1; D ambiguous. Germline V CDR1 and CDR2: SGHTS, YDEGEE. V shed 1 base and J shed 2 bases, with 6 bases lying between them. CDR3 length: 13 residues. The DNA of the CDR3 is TGTGCCAGCAGCTTGACACGAAACACTGAAGCTTTCTTT. Amino acid sequence: CASSLTRNTEAFF. The whole variable domain, remainder taken from reference TRBV5-8 and TRBJ1-1, is EAGVTQSPTHLIKTRGQQATLRCSPISGHTSVYWYQQALGLGLQFLLWYDEGEERNRGNFPPRFSGRQFPNYSSELNVNALELEDSALYLCASSLTRNTEAFFGQGTRLTVV.

J is TRBJ2-7 and V is TRBV18; 7 bases fit TRBD1. From germline, CDR1 is KGHSH and CDR2 LQKENI. This CDR3 spans 15 amino acids. The V segment lost 4 bases and the J segment 1 base; nucleotides outside the gene matches: 7. The CDR3 loop is CASSLRDSLSYEQYF. The CDR3 coding sequence is TGTGCCAGCTCACTCCGGGACAGTCTTTCCTACGAGCAGTACTTC. The complete variable domain, with remaining parts taken from reference TRBV18 and TRBJ2-7, reads NAGVMQNPRHLVRRRGQEARLRCSPMKGHSHVYWYRQLPEEGLKFMVYLQKENIIDESGMPKERFSAEFPKEGPSILRIQQVVRGDSAAYFCASSLRDSLSYEQYFGPGTRLTVT.

The chain combines TRBV7-2 with TRBJ1-2; TRBD1 agrees at 12 bases. CDR1 and CDR2 (germline): SGHTA, FQGNSA. There are 17 residues in the CDR3. V shed 6 bases, J shed 8 bases, and the junction held 16 bases outside the gene matches. The DNA of the CDR3 is TGTGCCAGCAGTAAAGGGGCACCGGGACAGGGGGCGATCGGCTACACCTTC. It is translated as CASSKGAPGQGAIGYTF.

This sequence joins TRBV7-2 and TRBJ1-1; the D gene is possibly TRBD1 (5 bases). The length of the CDR3 is 13 residues. Trimming cost V 5 bases and J 6 bases, with 13 bases left between them. Germline assignment: CDR1 SGHTA and CDR2 FQGNSA. CDR3 protein: CASSPEARAEAFF. The CDR3 bases are TGTGCCAGCAGCCCGGAGGCCAGGGCTGAAGCTTTCTTT.

This clone was observed a few times. J is TRBJ1-5 and V is TRBV5-5; 9 bases fit TRBD1. Germline assignment: CDR1 SGHKS and CDR2 YYEKEE (reference sequence). The CDR3 length is 14 residues. The V gene end was trimmed by 4 bases and the J gene end by 5 bases; junction bases not matched to a gene: 4. The CDR3 DNA reads TGTGCCAGCAGCCTTAGGACAGGGGATCAGCCCCAGCATTTT. Protein sequence: CASSLRTGDQPQHF.

The chain joins TRBV6-6 to TRBJ1-4; 9 bases are shared with TRBD1. The CDR3 covers 15 residues. The V gene end was trimmed by 5 bases and the J gene end by 5 bases; junction bases not matched to a gene: 6. CDR1 and CDR2 (germline): MNHNY, SVGAGI (reference sequence). The CDR3 bases are TGTGCCAGCAGTCCACGGGACAGGGTAAATGAAAAACTGTTTTTT. Its protein product is CASSPRDRVNEKLFF.

This clone has a handful of counts. The chain recombines TRBV20-1 with TRBJ1-1; D unclear. The V end lost 6 bases, the J end lost 1 base, and 6 bases lay between the germline ends. CDR3 length: 11 amino acids. Germline CDR1 DFQATT, CDR2 SNEGSKA (reference sequence). This CDR3 is CSASRNTEAFF. In DNA form, the CDR3 reads TGCAGTGCAAGTAGGAACACTGAAGCTTTCTTT.

The gene calls are TRBV29-1 and TRBJ1-1; D is ambiguous. Germline CDR1 SQVTM, CDR2 ANQGSEA. The V end lost 4 bases, the J end lost 8 bases, and 14 bases lay between the germline ends. The CDR3 sequence is 12 residues long. CDR3 residues: CSVAMIETEAFF. The CDR3 nucleotides read TGCAGCGTTGCAATGATCGAGACGGAAGCTTTCTTT.

The chain employs TRBV11-2 and TRBJ1-4, with 7 nucleotides matching TRBD1. V was pared by 5 bases and J by 6 bases, with 6 bases of the junction left unmatched. The CDR3 spans 14 residues. Per germline, CDR1 SGHAT and CDR2 FQNNGV. The CDR3 sequence is CASSTDRVHEKLFF. In DNA, the CDR3 is TGTGCCAGCAGCACTGACAGGGTTCATGAAAAACTGTTTTTT.

This chain connects TRBV19 to TRBJ1-1, with D possibly being TRBD1 (6 bases). Germline V lookup: CDR1 LNHDA, CDR2 SQIVND (reference sequence). The CDR3 covers 15 residues. V was trimmed by 3 bases and J by 1 base, leaving 12 bases between them. The CDR3 DNA follows: TGTGCCAGTAGTATTCTAGGGGGGGCGAACACTGAAGCTTTCTTT. Protein: CASSILGGANTEAFF.

Within the sample, this clone is medium-sized. The chain couples TRBV5-4 to TRBJ1-1; no reliable D call. CDR1 SGHNT and CDR2 YYREEE come from the germline V gene (reference sequence). Trimming removed 3 bases from V and 1 base from J, with 1 base in between. The CDR3 sequence is 11 residues long. The CDR3 nucleotides read TGTGCCAGCAGCTCGAACACTGAAGCTTTCTTT. It is translated as CASSSNTEAFF.

The gene calls are TRBV29-1 and TRBJ2-7; TRBD1 matches 8 bases. The CDR3 spans 14 residues. Looked up from germline, CDR1 is SQVTM and CDR2 is ANQGSEA. The V segment lost 7 bases and the J segment 1 base; nucleotides outside the gene matches: 9. CDR3 in DNA: TGCAGCGCCGCCGGACAGGGTCTTTCCTACGAGCAGTACTTC. Translating gives CSAAGQGLSYEQYF.

This chain links TRBV20-1 with TRBJ2-5; no clear D. CDR3 length equals 11 residues. Trimming shortened V by 5 bases and J by 4 bases, and 8 bases separated the two germline ends. Germline lookup yields CDR1 DFQATT and CDR2 SNEGSKA (reference sequence). CDR3 sequence reads: CSAARAETQYF. As DNA, the CDR3 is TGCAGTGCTGCACGAGCAGAGACCCAGTACTTC.

The rearrangement links TRBV2 to TRBJ1-3; 8 bases map to TRBD1. The germline CDR1 and CDR2 sequences are SNHLY and FYNNEI. V was pared by 10 bases and J by 2 bases, with 10 bases of the junction left unmatched. The CDR3 contains 15 residues. CDR3 sequence reads: CATKTGVRPGNTIYF. The CDR3 DNA follows: TGTGCCACCAAGACAGGGGTCCGGCCTGGAAACACCATATATTTT.

The chain recombines TRBV18 with TRBJ1-2; D uncertain. The V gene lost 2 bases and the J gene lost 6 bases, with 4 bases spanning the gap. The length of the CDR3 is 11 residues. Germline CDR1 and CDR2: KGHSH and LQKENI. CDR3 sequence reads: CASSPGDGYTF. The CDR3, as DNA: TGTGCCAGCTCACCAGGGGATGGCTACACCTTC.

The DNA of the CDR3 is TGTGCCAGCAGCTTAAAAGGCGGACAGGGGGACACCGGGGAGCTGTTTTTT. It encodes CASSLKGGQGDTGELFF. The chain couples TRBV13 to TRBJ2-2, with TRBD1 identical over 10 bases. The CDR3 totals 17 residues. Germline V gene lookup returns CDR1 PRHDT and CDR2 FYEKMQ (reference sequence). The V gene end was trimmed by 2 bases and the J gene end by 3 bases; junction bases not matched to a gene: 6.

The chain links TRBV5-4 to TRBJ2-1, with TRBD2 identical over 10 bases. J was trimmed by 5 bases and V by 2 bases; bases with no gene match: 4. The CDR3 is 15 amino acids. Germline-derived CDR1 and CDR2 are SGHNT and YYREEE (reference sequence). CDR3 amino acids: CASSFGTSDHNEQFF. Here the CDR3 DNA reads TGTGCCAGCAGCTTTGGGACTAGCGACCACAATGAGCAGTTCTTC.

The chain uses TRBV6-5 and TRBJ1-3, with D uncertain. Germline assignment: CDR1 MNHEY and CDR2 SVGAGI. There are 16 residues in the CDR3. V was cut by 2 bases and J by 0 bases, with 11 bases left in between. CDR3 loop: CASSYDGGNSGNTIYF. DNA for the CDR3: TGTGCCAGCAGTTACGACGGCGGAAACTCTGGAAACACCATATATTTT.

The chain employs TRBV7-2 and TRBJ1-4; a weak D match, TRBD1 (5 bases). The V end was cut by 5 bases, the J end by 13 bases, with 14 bases between. The CDR3 covers 12 residues. CDR1 SGHTA and CDR2 FQGNSA come from the germline V gene. CDR3 nucleotides: TGTGCCAGCAGCCGGGCCAGGGATTCACTGTTTTTT. Encoded protein: CASSRARDSLFF.

The rearrangement links TRBV6-6 to TRBJ1-3; D might be TRBD1 (6 bases). CDR1 is MNHNY, CDR2 SVGAGI, per germline (reference sequence). The CDR3 spans 16 residues. Trimming took 5 bases from V and 0 from J, leaving 14 bases between them. The CDR3 is CASSANRVGSGNTIYF. For the CDR3, the DNA is TGTGCCAGCAGTGCAAACAGGGTGGGCTCTGGAAACACCATATATTTT.

The genes are TRBV2 and TRBJ2-5, with 10 positions matching TRBD1. The end of the DNA fits TRBJ2-7 better, so the J call may be wrong. Germline V gives CDR1 SNHLY, CDR2 FYNNEI. This CDR3 region has 18 residues. For the CDR3, the DNA is TGTGCCAGCAGGGATGATTTGACAGGGGGCGCGAGACGTCTCGAGCAGTACTTC. Amino acids: CASRDDLTGGARRLEQYF.

The chain joins TRBV7-9 to TRBJ2-3, with D perhaps TRBD2 (6 bases). The CDR3 loop spans 17 amino acids. With 5 bases removed from V and 1 base from J, the gap between germline ends came to 19 bases. Germline CDR1 reads SEHNR; CDR2 reads FQNEAQ (reference sequence). The CDR3 loop reads CASSRASAGRRTDTQYF. CDR3 bases: TGTGCCAGCAGCCGAGCCTCCGCGGGGCGCCGCACAGATACGCAGTATTTT.

The chain carries TRBV10-3 and TRBJ2-1; D may correspond to TRBD1 or TRBD2 (6 bases each). CDR1 and CDR2 (germline): ENHRY, SYGVKD. Trimming took 2 bases from V and 8 from J, leaving 13 bases between them. The length of the CDR3 is 14 residues. CDR3 in DNA: TGTGCCATCAGTGAGGGGTACAGGGAGGATGAGCAGTTCTTC. This sequence encodes CAISEGYREDEQFF.

The V gene is TRBV29-1, the J gene TRBJ1-1; 10 nucleotides agree with TRBD1. V lost 5 bases, J lost 2 bases, and 11 bases stayed unmatched. Per the germline V gene, CDR1 is SQVTM and CDR2 is ANQGSEA. The CDR3 covers 16 residues. The CDR3 reads CSVKRQGAGRNTEAFF. DNA for the CDR3: TGCAGCGTTAAGCGACAGGGGGCGGGGAGAAACACTGAAGCTTTCTTT.